This T cell receptor beta chain was profiled in a study of response to subunit inactivated influenza vaccine. This clonotype occurred many times. Its target is not known. TCRdb re-called the RT-PCR reads through MiXCR, storing one row per CDR3 protein. The sample lists fewer than 250,000 distinct CDR3 sequences, approximately 15% occurring once. Study-wide points: Every seasonal influenza vaccination brings in few new T cells, the authors suggested.

The CDR3 has 13 residues. Germline V lookup: CDR1 ENHRY, CDR2 SYGVKD. Trimming took 8 bases from V and 3 from J; bases not matched to a gene: 5. The source was CD8+ T cells sorted from PBMCs, collected roughly 5 days after vaccination. This TCR was sampled from a man aged 45 to 65 who received an inactivated influenza vaccine. The chain combines TRBV10-3 with TRBJ2-7, with 9 nucleotides matching TRBD1. The CDR3 spells CAIGGTGSYEQYF. Written as DNA, the CDR3 is TGTGCCATCGGGGGGACAGGGAGCTACGAGCAGTACTTC.